The T cell receptor (beta chain) under discussion was sequenced for a study of blood T cell repertoires in COVID-19. Background on the study: Samples of COVID-19 (acute and convalescent) were obtained from the United States, Italy and Spain. PBMCs, B-cell-depleted T cells, or T cells provided the cDNA or gDNA that made up the material.

Source study methods: Nucleated cell number was recorded as an estimate derived from reference gene primer amplification. TCRdb keeps only in-frame clones here, not all; method: immunoSEQ multiplex PCR. The V and J calls and clone size come from that table; D and trimming were worked out from the DNA. The table shows 150,000 to 200,000 clones, with roughly nine tenths occurring only once. The clonotype was recovered from a man in his 60s with active or convalescent COVID-19. Sequencing was carried out using peripheral blood.

The DNA of the CDR3 is TGTGCCAGCATAATGTGGCGGGGGCTGAACACTGAAGCTTTCTTT. Amino acids: CASIMWRGLNTEAFF. The V and J genes are TRBV27 and TRBJ1-1; D is perhaps TRBD1 (6 bases). This CDR3 region has 15 residues. Germline CDR1 and CDR2: MNHEY and SMNVEV (reference sequence). Trimming removed 7 bases at V and 0 bases at J, with 15 bases between.